The present T cell receptor beta chain was sequenced within a study of T cells after yellow fever vaccination. Study overall: Fractions low in cell number were prepared with SMART-Seq v4 Ultra Low Input. Broader study findings: The bulk population could contribute abundant contaminating clonotypes to FACS-sorted repertoires.

V was clipped by 1 base and J by 0 bases, with 15 bases between them. Germline V lookup: CDR1 LGHDT, CDR2 YNNKEL (reference sequence). This CDR3 is built from 17 residues. In TCRdb, the 5' RACE reads were re-called with MiXCR into one record per CDR3 protein. The sample yields some 350,000 distinct CDR3 sequences, about 4% seen once. This clonotype was found a few times. Its cognate antigen is unknown. The chain uses TRBV3-1 and TRBJ1-1; D call uncertain. The source was PBMCs, collected 5 days after the yellow fever booster vaccination. The receptor's source is a man younger than 30 who received the YFV17D yellow fever vaccine. The CDR3: CASSQGVAARLNTEAFF. DNA for the CDR3: TGTGCCAGCAGCCAAGGGGTGGCGGCTAGGTTGAACACTGAAGCTTTCTTT.